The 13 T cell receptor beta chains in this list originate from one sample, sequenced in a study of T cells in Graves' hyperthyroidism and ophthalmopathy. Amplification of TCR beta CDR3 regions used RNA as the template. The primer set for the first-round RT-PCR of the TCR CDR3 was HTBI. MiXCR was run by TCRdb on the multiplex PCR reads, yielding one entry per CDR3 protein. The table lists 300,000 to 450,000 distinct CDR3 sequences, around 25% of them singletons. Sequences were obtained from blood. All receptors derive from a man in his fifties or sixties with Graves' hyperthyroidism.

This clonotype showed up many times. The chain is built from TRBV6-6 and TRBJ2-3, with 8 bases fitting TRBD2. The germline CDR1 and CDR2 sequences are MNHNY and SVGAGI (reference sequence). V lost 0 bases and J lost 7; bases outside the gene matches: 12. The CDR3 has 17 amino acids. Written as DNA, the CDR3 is TGTGCCAGCAGTTACTCCCCCCGCGTAGCGGGACTTCATACGCAGTATTTT. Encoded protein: CASSYSPRVAGLHTQYF.

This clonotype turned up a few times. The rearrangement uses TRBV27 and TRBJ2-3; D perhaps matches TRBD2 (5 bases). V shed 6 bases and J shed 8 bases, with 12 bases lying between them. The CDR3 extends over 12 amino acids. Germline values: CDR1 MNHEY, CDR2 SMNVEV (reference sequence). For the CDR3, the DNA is TGTGCCAGCAGAACTAGGGCGAGTACGCAGTATTTT. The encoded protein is CASRTRASTQYF.

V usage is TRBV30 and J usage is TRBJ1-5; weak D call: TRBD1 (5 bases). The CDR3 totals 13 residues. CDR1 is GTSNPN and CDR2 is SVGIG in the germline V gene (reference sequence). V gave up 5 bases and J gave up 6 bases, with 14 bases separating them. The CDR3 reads CAWGGGSFQPQHF. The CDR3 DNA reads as TGTGCCTGGGGGGGGGGTTCGTTTCAGCCCCAGCATTTT.

In DNA, the CDR3 is TGCGCCAGCAGCTTGGTTACAGGGTCAGATACGCAGTATTTT. This encodes CASSLVTGSDTQYF. The chain joins TRBV5-1 to TRBJ2-3, with D possibly matching TRBD1 (6 bases). The CDR3 sequence is 14 residues long. V lost 0 bases and J 4 bases, leaving 9 bases between the germline ends. The V gene's germline CDR1 is SGHRS and CDR2 YFSETQ.

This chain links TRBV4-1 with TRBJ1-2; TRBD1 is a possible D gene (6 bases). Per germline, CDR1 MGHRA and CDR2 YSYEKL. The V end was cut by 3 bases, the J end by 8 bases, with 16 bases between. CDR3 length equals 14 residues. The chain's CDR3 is CASSHRTALTGYTF. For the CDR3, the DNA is TGCGCCAGCAGCCATAGGACAGCCTTGACGGGCTACACCTTC.

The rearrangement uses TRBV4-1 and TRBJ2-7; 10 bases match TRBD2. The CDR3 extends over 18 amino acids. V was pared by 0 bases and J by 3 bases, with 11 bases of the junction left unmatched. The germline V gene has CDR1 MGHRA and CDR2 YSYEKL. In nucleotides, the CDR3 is TGCGCCAGCAGCCAAGAGAGTGGGGAAACTAGCGGGATCTACGAGCAGTACTTC. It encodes CASSQESGETSGIYEQYF.

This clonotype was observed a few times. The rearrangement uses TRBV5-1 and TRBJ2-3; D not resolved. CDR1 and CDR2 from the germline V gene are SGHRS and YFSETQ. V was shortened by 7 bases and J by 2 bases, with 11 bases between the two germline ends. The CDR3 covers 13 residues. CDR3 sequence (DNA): TGCGCCAGCGTCCGGGCACCCACAGATACGCAGTATTTT. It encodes CASVRAPTDTQYF.

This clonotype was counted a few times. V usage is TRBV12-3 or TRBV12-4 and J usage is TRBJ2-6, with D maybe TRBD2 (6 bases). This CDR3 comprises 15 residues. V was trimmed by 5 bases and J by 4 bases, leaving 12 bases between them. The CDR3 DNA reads TGTGCCAGCAGTACGACGGGGGAAGGGGCCAACGTCCTGACTTTC. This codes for CASSTTGEGANVLTF.

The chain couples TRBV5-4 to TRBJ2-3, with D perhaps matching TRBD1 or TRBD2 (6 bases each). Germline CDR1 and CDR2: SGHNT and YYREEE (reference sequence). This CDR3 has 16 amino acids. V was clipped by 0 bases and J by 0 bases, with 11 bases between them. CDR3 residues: CASSLAGGPSTDTQYF. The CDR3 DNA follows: TGTGCCAGCAGCTTGGCCGGGGGCCCTAGCACAGATACGCAGTATTTT. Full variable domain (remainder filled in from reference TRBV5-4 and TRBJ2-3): ETGVTQSPTHLIKTRGQQVTLRCSSQSGHNTVSWYQQALGQGPQFIFQYYREEENGRGNFPPRFSGLQFPNYSSELNVNALELDDSALYLCASSLAGGPSTDTQYFGPGTRLTVL.

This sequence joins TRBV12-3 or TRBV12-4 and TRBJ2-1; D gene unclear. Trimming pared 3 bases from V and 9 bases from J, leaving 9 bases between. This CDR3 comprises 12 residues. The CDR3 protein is CASSFSVGEQFF. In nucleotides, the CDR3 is TGTGCCAGCAGTTTCTCGGTTGGTGAGCAGTTCTTC.

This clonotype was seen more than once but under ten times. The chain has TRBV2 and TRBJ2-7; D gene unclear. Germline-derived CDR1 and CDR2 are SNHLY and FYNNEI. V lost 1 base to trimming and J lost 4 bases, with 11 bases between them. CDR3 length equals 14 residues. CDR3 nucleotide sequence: TGTGCCAGCAGTGAAGACCAGTTTCTTTACGAGCAGTACTTC. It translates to CASSEDQFLYEQYF.

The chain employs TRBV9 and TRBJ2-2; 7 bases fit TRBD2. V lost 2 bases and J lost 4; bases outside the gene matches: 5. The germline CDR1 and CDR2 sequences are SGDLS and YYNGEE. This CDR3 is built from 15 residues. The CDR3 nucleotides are TGTGCCAGCAGCGTTACTAGCGTTGGCACCGGGGAGCTGTTTTTT. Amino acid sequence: CASSVTSVGTGELFF. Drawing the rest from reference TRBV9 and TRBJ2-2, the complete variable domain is DSGVTQTPKHLITATGQRVTLRCSPRSGDLSVYWYQQSLDQGLQFLIQYYNGEERAKGNILERFSAQQFPDLHSELNLSSLELGDSALYFCASSVTSVGTGELFFGEGSRLTVL.

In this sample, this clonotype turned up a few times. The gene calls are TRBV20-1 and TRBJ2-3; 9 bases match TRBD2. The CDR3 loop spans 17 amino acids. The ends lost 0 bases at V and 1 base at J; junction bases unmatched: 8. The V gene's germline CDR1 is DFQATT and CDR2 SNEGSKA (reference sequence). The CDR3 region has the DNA TGCAGTGCTAGAGATGTTATCCGCGGGGGGGGCACAGATACGCAGTATTTT. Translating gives CSARDVIRGGGTDTQYF.